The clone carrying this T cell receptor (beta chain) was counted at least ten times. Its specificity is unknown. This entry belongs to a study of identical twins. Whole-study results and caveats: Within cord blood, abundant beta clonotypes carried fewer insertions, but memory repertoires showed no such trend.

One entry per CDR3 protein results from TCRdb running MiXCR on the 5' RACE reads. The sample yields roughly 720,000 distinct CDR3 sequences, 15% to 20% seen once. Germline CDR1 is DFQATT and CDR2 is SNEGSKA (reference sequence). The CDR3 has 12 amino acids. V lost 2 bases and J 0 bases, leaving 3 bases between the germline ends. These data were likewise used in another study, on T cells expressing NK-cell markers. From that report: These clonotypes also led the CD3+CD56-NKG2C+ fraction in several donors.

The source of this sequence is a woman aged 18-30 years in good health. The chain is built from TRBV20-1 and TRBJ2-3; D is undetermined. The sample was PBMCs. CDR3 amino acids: CSARRSTDTQYF. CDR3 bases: TGCAGTGCTAGAAGAAGCACAGATACGCAGTATTTT.